Following are 27 T cell receptor beta chains from one sample sequenced in a study of cytomegalovirus exposure and HLA in healthy donors. The PCR ran on 60 Vbeta and 13 Jbeta primers. Generated by immunoSEQ multiplex PCR, the TCRdb table keeps only in-frame clones and is missing some. The sample contains 150,000 to 200,000 clones, around 80% of which appear only once. Sequences were obtained from PBMCs. These receptors all come from a male donor in good health and CMV-seropositive.

The chain has TRBV6-6 and TRBJ1-5; D possibly corresponds to TRBD1 (6 bases). This CDR3 has 13 residues. Germline CDR1 and CDR2: MNHNY and SVGAGI (reference sequence). Trimming removed 8 bases at V and 7 bases at J, with 15 bases between. The CDR3 coding sequence is TGTGCCAGCCTCCCGTCGGGGGGCCAGCCCCAGCATTTT. As protein: CASLPSGGQPQHF.

The rearrangement uses TRBV19 and TRBJ1-5; TRBD1 is a possible D gene (6 bases). The CDR3 loop spans 16 amino acids. With 5 bases removed from V and 7 bases from J, the gap between germline ends came to 21 bases. The germline V gene has CDR1 LNHDA and CDR2 SQIVND (reference sequence). The CDR3 DNA follows: TGTGCCAGTAGTGTTTACAGGGAGGGTCCCAGACAGCCCCAGCATTTT. This encodes CASSVYREGPRQPQHF.

This chain uses TRBV25-1 with TRBJ1-2, with D possibly matching TRBD1 (6 bases). The V gene's germline CDR1 is MGHDK and CDR2 SYGVNS. V shed 6 bases and J shed 4 bases, with 12 bases lying between them. This CDR3 has 13 amino acids. CDR3 coding DNA: TGTGCCAGCAGGGACGGGACACTCTATGGCTACACCTTC. Amino acid sequence: CASRDGTLYGYTF.

In its sample, this clone was seen once. CDR3 loop: CASSQGQGGTEAFF. CDR3 in DNA: TGCGCCAGCAGCCAAGGGCAGGGTGGCACTGAAGCTTTCTTT. The chain couples TRBV4-3 to TRBJ1-1, with D maybe TRBD1 (5 bases). V lost 1 base and J 4 bases, leaving 10 bases between the germline ends. This CDR3 is 14 amino acids long. Germline CDR1 is LGHNA and CDR2 is YSLEER.

This clone was seen just once. The chain is built from TRBV7-3 and TRBJ2-1, with D unresolved. This CDR3 contains 14 residues. V lost 5 bases and J lost 3, with 11 bases in between. From germline, CDR1 is SGHTA and CDR2 FQGTGA. The CDR3 loop reads CASSPGRNYNEQFF. CDR3 sequence (DNA): TGTGCCAGCAGCCCAGGCCGAAACTACAATGAGCAGTTCTTC.

The chain is built from TRBV11-3 and TRBJ2-1, with 13 positions matching TRBD2. V was clipped by 5 bases and J by 5 bases; unmatched bases: 6. CDR1 and CDR2 (germline): SGHNT, YENEEA. This CDR3 is 16 amino acids long. CDR3 residues: CASSPLGTSGDNEQFF. The DNA for the CDR3 is TGTGCCAGCAGCCCCCTCGGGACTAGCGGGGACAATGAGCAGTTCTTC.

The rearrangement uses TRBV30 and TRBJ1-1, with D perhaps TRBD1 (5 bases). This CDR3 has 13 residues. V was trimmed by 3 bases and J by 0 bases, leaving 8 bases between them. Germline V gene data show CDR1 as GTSNPN and CDR2 as SVGIG (reference sequence). The CDR3 loop is CAWSPGLNTEAFF. As DNA, the CDR3 is TGTGCCTGGAGCCCAGGGTTGAACACTGAAGCTTTCTTT.

V and J are TRBV5-6 and TRBJ1-1; a weak D match, TRBD1 (5 bases). Trimming took off 9 bases at V and 1 base at J, with 16 bases between the two ends. Germline V lookup: CDR1 SGHDT, CDR2 YYEEEE. The CDR3 contains 14 residues. DNA for the CDR3: TGTGCCACCATGCCGGAGGGGAGGAACACTGAAGCTTTCTTT. Translating gives CATMPEGRNTEAFF.

The chain carries TRBV5-4 and TRBJ2-7, with D uncertain. This CDR3 has 15 amino acids. Germline V CDR1 and CDR2: SGHNT, YYREEE (reference sequence). Trimming shortened V by 0 bases and J by 0 bases, and 10 bases separated the two germline ends. The CDR3 protein is CASSLGPGTSYEQYF. CDR3 sequence (DNA): TGTGCCAGCAGCTTGGGTCCTGGCACCTCCTACGAGCAGTACTTC.

The V call is TRBV6-1, the J call TRBJ2-3, with 9 bases aligning to TRBD2. The germline V gene has CDR1 MNHNS and CDR2 SASEGT. This CDR3 is 17 amino acids long. Trimming cost V 4 bases and J 4 bases; bases outside gene matches: 12. CDR3 DNA: TGTGCCAGCAGTGCCCCGACTAGCGGAGGGGGGCCAGATACGCAGTATTTT. This gives the protein CASSAPTSGGGPDTQYF.

In its sample, this clone was seen a few times. Compared with germline, one end of the junction differs, possibly owing to a read error. The chain is built from TRBV19 and TRBJ2-1; tentative D call: TRBD1 (7 bases). CDR1 LNHDA and CDR2 SQIVND come from the germline V gene (reference sequence). The CDR3 length is 15 residues. The CDR3 protein is CTSSIRAPRGDEQFF. CDR3 nucleotides: TGTACCAGTAGTATTAGGGCCCCCAGGGGGGATGAGCAGTTCTTC.

The V gene is TRBV6-7, the J gene TRBJ2-2; 13 nucleotides agree with TRBD2. TRBV6-7 is an ORF, with its function uncertain. V gave up 11 bases and J gave up 3 bases; unmatched junction bases: 6. CDR3 length: 15 residues. Here the CDR3 reads CAGGGLAGDTGELFF. As DNA, the CDR3 is TGTGCCGGGGGAGGACTAGCGGGAGACACCGGGGAGCTGTTTTTT.

This sequence joins TRBV6-5 and TRBJ2-5; 10 bases match TRBD1. The CDR3 covers 15 residues. The germline V gene encodes CDR1 MNHEY and CDR2 SVGAGI. Losses at the gene ends were 2 bases for V and 1 base for J; bases not matched to a gene: 1. CDR3 DNA sequence: TGTGCCAGCAGTTACGGACAGGGGGGCCAAGAGACCCAGTACTTC. Translation: CASSYGQGGQETQYF.

The chain uses TRBV6-5 and TRBJ1-1; possible D gene TRBD1, 6 bases. The CDR3 runs to 15 residues. Per germline, CDR1 MNHEY and CDR2 SVGAGI. Trimming shortened V by 2 bases and J by 1 base, and 11 bases separated the two germline ends. CDR3 in amino acids: CASSYPGGANTEAFF. The CDR3, as DNA: TGTGCCAGCAGTTACCCCGGGGGGGCGAACACTGAAGCTTTCTTT.

The chain has TRBV4-2 and TRBJ1-2; D unresolved. The germline V and J ends were trimmed by 0 bases and 2 bases, with 13 bases remaining between them. There are 16 residues in the CDR3. Germline loops: CDR1 LGHNA, CDR2 YNFKEQ. In DNA, the CDR3 is TGTGCCAGCAGCCAAGATGGTACAGTCTCAAACTATGGCTACACCTTC. It translates to CASSQDGTVSNYGYTF.

The chain has TRBV25-1 and TRBJ1-1; D is perhaps TRBD1 (6 bases). The V gene lost 4 bases and the J gene lost 3 bases, with 12 bases spanning the gap. The CDR3 is made up of 14 amino acids. CDR1 MGHDK and CDR2 SYGVNS come from the germline V gene. Written as DNA, the CDR3 is TGTGCCAGCAGTGGTCGGGGGGGCCACACTGAAGCTTTCTTT. Its translation: CASSGRGGHTEAFF. The full variable domain, its missing parts supplied by reference TRBV25-1 and TRBJ1-1, is EADIYQTPRYLVIGTGKKITLECSQTMGHDKMYWYQQDPGMELHLIHYSYGVNSTEKGDLSSESTVSRIRTEHFPLTLESARPSHTSQYLCASSGRGGHTEAFFGQGTRLTVV.

The gene calls are TRBV28 and TRBJ2-7; 7 nucleotides match TRBD2. Germline V gene lookup returns CDR1 MDHEN and CDR2 SYDVKM. Trimming at V came to 4 bases and at J to 3 bases, leaving 9 bases not matched to a gene. The CDR3 length is 15 residues. CDR3 residues: CASSSAAGVLYEQYF. CDR3 coding DNA: TGTGCCAGCAGTTCAGCGGCGGGAGTCCTCTACGAGCAGTACTTC.

The V call is TRBV28, the J call TRBJ2-7, with 8 bases identical to TRBD1. Germline CDR1 and CDR2: MDHEN and SYDVKM. Trimming removed 7 bases from V and 3 bases from J; junction bases left unmatched: 5. The CDR3 is 13 amino acids. Written as DNA, the CDR3 is TGTGCCAGCATAACAACAGGGGGCTACGAGCAGTACTTC. Translating it yields CASITTGGYEQYF.

The chain is built from TRBV6-1 and TRBJ2-7; D is perhaps TRBD2 (6 bases). Trimming stripped 8 bases from V and 4 bases from J, with 18 bases between. CDR1 and CDR2 (germline): MNHNS, SASEGT. This CDR3 is built from 14 residues. The CDR3 loop is CASGGGSLKYEQYF. The CDR3, as DNA: TGTGCCAGCGGAGGAGGGTCCCTGAAGTACGAGCAGTACTTC.

The chain has TRBV18 and TRBJ2-3; a weak D match, TRBD1 (5 bases). Per germline, CDR1 KGHSH and CDR2 LQKENI. The V and J ends lost 1 base and 2 bases respectively, with 10 bases between them. This CDR3 is built from 15 residues. For the CDR3, the DNA is TGTGCCAGCTCACCACTCTCCGGACACACAGATACGCAGTATTTT. Its protein product is CASSPLSGHTDTQYF.

The V gene is TRBV11-2, the J gene TRBJ1-2; 7 bases agree with TRBD1. Germline CDR1 reads SGHAT; CDR2 reads FQNNGV. The CDR3 runs to 13 residues. V trimming: 9 bases; J trimming: 3 bases; junction bases outside the gene matches: 7. For the CDR3, the DNA is TGTGCCAGTCGGACAGGCCCTTACTATGGCTACACCTTC. Translated, it gives CASRTGPYYGYTF. Full variable domain (remainder filled in from reference TRBV11-2 and TRBJ1-2): EAGVAQSPRYKIIEKRQSVAFWCNPISGHATLYWYQQILGQGPKLLIQFQNNGVVDDSQLPKDRFSAERLKGVDSTLKIQPAKLEDSAVYLCASRTGPYYGYTFGSGTRLTVV.

As concerns this clone: One junction end disagrees with the germline gene, perhaps due to a read error. This chain links TRBV7-9 with TRBJ1-1; D ambiguous. Germline V gives CDR1 SEHNR, CDR2 FQNEAQ (reference sequence). The CDR3 contains 16 residues. Here the CDR3 reads CSSSLPTSSGSTEAFF. The CDR3 nucleotides read TGTTCCAGCAGCTTACCCACCTCATCGGGGAGCACTGAAGCTTTCTTT.

There are a few counts of this clone. For the CDR3, the DNA is TGTGCCAGCAGCTGGAACCCCGGGACAGGGCTTTCAGATACGCAGTATTTT. It translates to CASSWNPGTGLSDTQYF. The chain couples TRBV5-6 to TRBJ2-3, with 9 bases matching TRBD1. The ends lost 3 bases at V and 4 bases at J; junction bases unmatched: 12. This CDR3 is built from 17 residues. Germline assignment: CDR1 SGHDT and CDR2 YYEEEE.

V usage is TRBV7-3 and J usage is TRBJ2-7; possibly TRBD2 for D (6 bases). This CDR3 region has 15 residues. V lost 1 base and J lost 3, with 13 bases in between. Germline CDR1 and CDR2: SGHTA and FQGTGA. The CDR3 nucleotides read TGTGCCAGCAGCTTAAGGTCGGGGGAAGTCTACGAGCAGTACTTC. This encodes CASSLRSGEVYEQYF.

This clone occurred once. This rearrangement joins TRBV6-5 to TRBJ1-6; unclear D gene. With 4 bases removed from V and 7 bases from J, the gap between germline ends came to 5 bases. This CDR3 is 12 amino acids long. Germline CDR1 MNHEY, CDR2 SVGAGI. The CDR3 here is CASSFPNSPLHF. CDR3 nucleotides: TGTGCCAGCAGTTTCCCAAATTCACCCCTCCACTTT.

V usage is TRBV2 and J usage is TRBJ2-7; 8 nucleotides align to TRBD1. The CDR3 is 14 amino acids. With 2 bases clipped from V and 6 bases from J, the junction kept 6 bases outside the gene matches. Germline V gene lookup returns CDR1 SNHLY and CDR2 FYNNEI. The CDR3 DNA reads as TGTGCCAGCAGTGAAAACAGGGGGAGTTCCGAGCAGTACTTC. Translation gives CASSENRGSSEQYF.

This clone was counted once. The V gene is TRBV5-1, the J gene TRBJ2-2; weak D call: TRBD2 (6 bases). The germline V gene encodes CDR1 SGHRS and CDR2 YFSETQ. The CDR3 is made up of 15 amino acids. V was cut by 4 bases and J by 3 bases, with 13 bases left in between. CDR3 nucleotides: TGCGCCAGCAGCGAACTGGGAGGATACACCGGGGAGCTGTTTTTT. This encodes CASSELGGYTGELFF.